The present entry profiles one T cell receptor beta chain with its context. These data are taken from a study of glioma-infiltrating T cells after dendritic cell vaccination. For the study at large: The vaccine used monocyte-derived dendritic cells pulsed overnight with autologous tumor lysate.

This table comes from immunoSEQ multiplex PCR, and its TCRdb copy is limited to in-frame clones, with some not included. The sample has tens of thousands of clones, about 85% seen once; the top ten hold around 8.3%. Indicated time point: after dendritic cell vaccination, including at tumor progression/relapse. This CDR3 spans 14 amino acids. Trimming took 5 bases from V and 0 from J; bases not matched to a gene: 3. The germline gives CDR1 SGHDT, CDR2 YYEEEE. The sequencing here drew on blood, taken after dendritic cell vaccination. This receptor was taken from a human donor with glioblastoma. V usage is TRBV5-6 and J usage is TRBJ1-2; 8 positions match TRBD1. CDR3: CASRRTGSNYGYTF. CDR3 coding DNA: TGTGCCAGCAGACGGACAGGGTCTAACTATGGCTACACCTTC.